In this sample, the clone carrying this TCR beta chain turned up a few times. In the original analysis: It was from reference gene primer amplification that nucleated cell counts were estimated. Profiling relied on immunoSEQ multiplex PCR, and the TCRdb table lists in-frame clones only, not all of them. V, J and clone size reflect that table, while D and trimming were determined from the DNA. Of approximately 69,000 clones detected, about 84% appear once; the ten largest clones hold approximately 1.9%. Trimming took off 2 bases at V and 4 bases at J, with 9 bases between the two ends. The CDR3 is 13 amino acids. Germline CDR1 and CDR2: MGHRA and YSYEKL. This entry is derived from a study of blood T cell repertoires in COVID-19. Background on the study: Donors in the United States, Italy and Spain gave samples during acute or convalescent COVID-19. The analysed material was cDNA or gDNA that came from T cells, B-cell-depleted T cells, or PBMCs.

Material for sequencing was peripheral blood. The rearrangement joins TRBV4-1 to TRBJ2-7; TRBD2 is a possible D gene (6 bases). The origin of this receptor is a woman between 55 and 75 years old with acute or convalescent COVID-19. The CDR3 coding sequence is TGCGCCAGCAGCCAACTTCGGGGGTACGAGCAGTACTTC. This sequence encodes CASSQLRGYEQYF.